These 20 T cell receptor beta chains were sequenced from one sample in a study of T-cell reconstitution after alpha-beta-depleted transplantation in children. Unique molecular identifiers featured in how the TCRbeta library was prepared. One entry per CDR3 protein, called by TCRdb with MiXCR from the PCR reads. The sample lists around 100,000 distinct CDR3 sequences, approximately 8% seen once, with about 17% in the top ten. The sequenced sample was PBMCs, obtained before TCRalphabeta/CD19-depleted stem cell transplant. These receptors were collected from a boy aged 2-15 years with acute lymphoblastic leukemia, due to receive a stem cell transplant.

V usage is TRBV19 and J usage is TRBJ2-1, with 9 nucleotides matching TRBD2. This CDR3 comprises 17 residues. Germline CDR1 reads LNHDA; CDR2 reads SQIVND (reference sequence). V lost 5 bases and J lost 5; bases outside the gene matches: 13. CDR3 loop: CASSPGWVAGADNEQFF. The CDR3 coding sequence is TGTGCCAGTAGTCCAGGTTGGGTAGCGGGGGCCGACAATGAGCAGTTCTTC. Looking up the rest from reference TRBV19 and TRBJ2-1 gives the full variable domain: DGGITQSPKYLFRKEGQNVTLSCEQNLNHDAMYWYRQDPGQGLRLIYYSQIVNDFQKGDIAEGYSVSREKKESFPLTVTSAQKNPTAFYLCASSPGWVAGADNEQFFGPGTRLTVL.

This clonotype was seen repeatedly, ten times or more. The chain has TRBV24-1 and TRBJ1-1; perhaps TRBD1 as D (5 bases). The CDR3 length is 15 residues. Germline CDR1 and CDR2: KGHDR and SFDVKD. Trimming took off 8 bases at V and 2 bases at J, with 17 bases between the two ends. CDR3: CATTGAGTPNTEAFF. DNA for the CDR3: TGTGCCACCACCGGGGCCGGCACCCCTAACACTGAAGCTTTCTTT.

This rearrangement joins TRBV5-1 to TRBJ1-2; TRBD1 agrees at 7 bases. The CDR3 length is 15 residues. Germline V gene data show CDR1 as SGHRS and CDR2 as YFSETQ. With V trimmed by 2 bases and J by 6 bases, 10 bases remained unmatched. The CDR3 bases are TGCGCCAGCAGCTTTGCCCCGACAGGGCAGAATGGCTACACCTTC. Amino acid sequence: CASSFAPTGQNGYTF.

The gene calls are TRBV28 and TRBJ1-5; possible D gene TRBD1, 5 bases. The germline V gene has CDR1 MDHEN and CDR2 SYDVKM. Deletions cut 8 bases from V and 3 bases from J, with 14 bases between. The CDR3 totals 14 residues. CDR3: CASSQADFNQPQHF. CDR3 nucleotides: TGTGCCAGCTCACAGGCAGACTTCAATCAGCCCCAGCATTTT.

This clonotype showed up just a few times. The genes are TRBV10-3 and TRBJ1-6, with a tentative D call TRBD1 (5 bases). Per germline, CDR1 ENHRY and CDR2 SYGVKD. With 5 bases removed from V and 10 bases from J, the gap between germline ends came to 18 bases. The CDR3 sequence is 15 residues long. The DNA of the CDR3 is TGTGCCATCAGTACTATCCAGGGCCGCGGATCACCCCTCCACTTT. Translating gives CAISTIQGRGSPLHF.

This clonotype was seen a few times. The CDR3 bases are TGTGCCAGCATGCAGAGCGGGGCGCGGGATACGCAGTATTTT. It specifies CASMQSGARDTQYF. The chain joins TRBV6-1 to TRBJ2-3, with 7 bases matching TRBD2. J gave up 6 bases and V 7 bases, and 10 bases lay outside the gene matches. Germline V gene data show CDR1 as MNHNS and CDR2 as SASEGT. The CDR3 runs to 14 residues.

Many counts were recorded for this clonotype. V and J are TRBV29-1 and TRBJ1-2; 9 bases are shared with TRBD1. Germline lookup yields CDR1 SQVTM and CDR2 ANQGSEA. The CDR3 has 13 amino acids. V lost 3 bases and J lost 4; bases outside the gene matches: 3. CDR3 sequence reads: CSVEDRGGYGYTF. The CDR3 DNA reads TGCAGCGTTGAGGACAGGGGAGGCTATGGCTACACCTTC.

This clonotype was counted only a few times. This chain links TRBV5-6 with TRBJ2-5; 7 bases agree with TRBD1. This CDR3 spans 15 amino acids. With 4 bases clipped from V and 4 bases from J, the junction kept 10 bases outside the gene matches. CDR1 and CDR2 from the germline V gene are SGHDT and YYEEEE. In nucleotides, the CDR3 is TGTGCCAGCAGCACAACAGGGGAAGGAGGAGAGACCCAGTACTTC. It is translated as CASSTTGEGGETQYF.

This clonotype was detected only a few times. The V gene is TRBV20-1, the J gene TRBJ2-7; TRBD1 aligns across 7 bases. Germline V gene lookup returns CDR1 DFQATT and CDR2 SNEGSKA (reference sequence). V lost 5 bases and J lost 5; bases outside the gene matches: 9. The CDR3 extends over 13 amino acids. Written as DNA, the CDR3 is TGCAGTGCTCCGGAGACAGGGTCGGACGAGCAGTACTTC. Its translation: CSAPETGSDEQYF.

The chain employs TRBV5-1 and TRBJ1-1, with no clear D. V was pared by 0 bases and J by 4 bases, with 10 bases between. Germline V gene sequence: CDR1 SGHRS, CDR2 YFSETQ. The CDR3 has 14 residues. The CDR3 DNA follows: TGCGCCAGCAGCTTGGCGGGCGCAGGCACTGAAGCTTTCTTT. Residues: CASSLAGAGTEAFF.

V and J are TRBV11-1 and TRBJ2-6; either TRBD1 or TRBD2 may supply D (5 bases each). The CDR3 contains 18 residues. V was clipped by 5 bases and J by 5 bases, with 22 bases between them. CDR1 is SGHAT, CDR2 FQDESV, per germline (reference sequence). CDR3 loop: CASSHSGPSLGRANVLTF. The CDR3 nucleotides read TGTGCCAGCAGCCACTCGGGACCGTCCCTCGGGAGGGCCAACGTCCTGACTTTC.

This rearrangement joins TRBV20-1 to TRBJ2-5; the match to TRBD1 covers 9 bases. This CDR3 region has 16 residues. V shed 1 base, J shed 5 bases, and the junction held 11 bases outside the gene matches. Looked up from germline, CDR1 is DFQATT and CDR2 is SNEGSKA (reference sequence). In DNA, the CDR3 is TGCAGTGCTAGAGGCACCGGGACAGGGACCGGGGAGACCCAGTACTTC. This codes for CSARGTGTGTGETQYF.

This clonotype was seen repeatedly, ten times or more. The V and J genes are TRBV6-4 and TRBJ2-3, with 11 bases lining up with TRBD2. The CDR3 is 15 amino acids. The germline CDR1 and CDR2 sequences are MRHNA and SNTAGT. With 8 bases clipped from V and 2 bases from J, the junction kept 6 bases outside the gene matches. This CDR3 reads CASSTSGGDTDTQYF. The CDR3 DNA sequence: TGTGCCAGCTCCACTAGCGGGGGTGACACAGATACGCAGTATTTT.

Ten or more counts support this clonotype. CDR3 DNA sequence: TGCGCCAGCAGCAGCGCCCCGGGACTAGGGACGGGGACGCAGTATTTT. Protein sequence: CASSSAPGLGTGTQYF. V is TRBV5-1 and J is TRBJ2-3, with 8 positions matching TRBD2. The CDR3 runs 16 residues. Per germline, CDR1 SGHRS and CDR2 YFSETQ. With 4 bases clipped from V and 9 bases from J, the junction kept 16 bases outside the gene matches.

This clonotype was observed many times. The rearrangement uses TRBV12-3 or TRBV12-4 and TRBJ2-2; tentatively, D is TRBD2 (5 bases). Trimming removed 5 bases at V and 6 bases at J, with 13 bases between. The CDR3 runs 14 residues. The CDR3 DNA reads TGTGCCAGCAGTGTAGGAGCGGTGCCCGGGGAGCTGTTTTTT. Translating gives CASSVGAVPGELFF.

This chain uses TRBV6-5 with TRBJ1-6; D is unresolved. Between the trimmed V and J ends, which lost 0 bases and 7 bases, there was a span of 7 bases. Germline-derived CDR1 and CDR2 are MNHEY and SVGAGI. CDR3 length: 14 residues. CDR3 sequence (DNA): TGTGCCAGCAGTTACTCTGGGGAAAATTCACCCCTCCACTTT. Amino acids: CASSYSGENSPLHF.

Many counts were recorded for this clonotype. The chain has TRBV19 and TRBJ1-5, with D possibly being TRBD1 (6 bases). Germline V gives CDR1 LNHDA, CDR2 SQIVND (reference sequence). Trimming left V 6 bases short and J 0 bases short, with 15 bases between. The CDR3 extends over 16 amino acids. CDR3 nucleotides: TGTGCCAGTAGAGCTTCGGGGGGCGATAGCAATCAGCCCCAGCATTTT. Encoded protein: CASRASGGDSNQPQHF.

This clonotype was recorded at least ten times. The J gene is TRBJ2-3, the V gene TRBV27; 10 nucleotides match TRBD2. V lost 7 bases and J lost 5; bases outside the gene matches: 6. This CDR3 spans 14 amino acids. Germline assignment: CDR1 MNHEY and CDR2 SMNVEV (reference sequence). The CDR3 nucleotides are TGTGCCAGCACCCAAAGCGGGGGGGGAGATACGCAGTATTTT. Translated, it gives CASTQSGGGDTQYF.

This clonotype showed up just a few times. V is TRBV4-1 and J is TRBJ2-2; TRBD1 agrees at 7 bases. From germline, CDR1 is MGHRA and CDR2 YSYEKL. The CDR3 has 17 residues. Trimming removed 0 bases from V and 6 bases from J; junction bases left unmatched: 10. The CDR3 is CASSQDRTGLHPGELFF. The CDR3 bases are TGCGCCAGCAGCCAAGATCGGACAGGACTTCACCCCGGGGAGCTGTTTTTT.

This clonotype was observed a handful of times. The chain is built from TRBV19 and TRBJ2-4; D possibly matches TRBD1 or TRBD2 (5 bases each). Germline lookup yields CDR1 LNHDA and CDR2 SQIVND (reference sequence). This CDR3 is built from 16 residues. The V end was cut by 6 bases, the J end by 0 bases, with 15 bases between. CDR3 nucleotides: TGTGCCAGTAGCCTAGGGGAGAAGATAGCCAAAAACATTCAGTACTTC. This translates into CASSLGEKIAKNIQYF.